This TCR beta chain was identified in a study of OX40 agonist ivuxolimab in advanced cancers. Regarding the study in general: Ivuxolimab was an agonistic, fully human IgG2 monoclonal antibody directed against OX40 (CD134), a costimulatory receptor. Intravenous ivuxolimab was administered to patients every 2 weeks at six dose levels: 0.01, 0.1, 0.3, 1.5, 3 and 10 mg/kg. In the dose-escalation cohort, nearly 85% of patients were male, and the mean age was approximately 60 years with a range of roughly 20 to 80. Peripheral TCRbeta sequencing was intended to test whether TCR sequence diversity was altered and clonal T-cell expansion was caused by ivuxolimab. Of the 50 to 55 patients in dose escalation, 19 had hepatocellular carcinoma, roughly 15 had melanoma, 9 had renal cell carcinoma and 9 had head and neck cancer. Partial responses occurred in three dose-escalation patients: two with cutaneous melanoma and one with hepatocellular carcinoma. The paper describes the monotherapy dose-escalation part (N ≈ 50 patients) of the phase I trial of ivuxolimab. Prior anti-PD-1, anti-PD-L1 or anti-CTLA-4 therapy was permitted, and checkpoint inhibitors had been received by about 37% of dose-escalation patients.

Broad study findings and their caveats: Low levels of normalized T-cell clonal expansion were also seen in some patients who did not respond. Which antigens the clonally expanded peripheral T cells were specific for was not determined. After ivuxolimab, CD8+ T cells had more expanded clones than CD4+ T cells on average. At doses of 0.1 to 3.0 mg/kg, clonal expansion of both CD4+ and CD8+ T cells in blood was seen between baseline and week 6. In partial responders in the 0.1-3.0 mg/kg groups, normalized peripheral clonal expansion was found to be among the lowest, especially among CD8+ T cells.

Patients with a history of autoimmune disease or receiving systemic immunosuppression were excluded from the trial. In every dose cohort, peripheral blood was drawn for TCR sequencing at baseline, cycle 4 day 1, and cycle 7 day 1. Samples were obtained from an open-label, multicenter, first-in-human phase I dose-escalation trial of ivuxolimab. Adults with locally advanced or metastatic melanoma, renal cell carcinoma, hepatocellular carcinoma or head and neck squamous cell carcinoma were enrolled in the trial. Before TCR sequencing, CD4+ T cells and CD8+ T cells were sorted from peripheral blood as separate populations. On this clone itself: Its antigen is not yet known. Base qualities are not recorded, but no much larger clone differs from it by a single base.

From the cysteine up to the phenylalanine, the CDR3 has a length of 15 residues. Of all the DNA, just the CDR3 is kept, 45 bases in frame from base 1. Based on the germline V gene, the CDR1 and CDR2 sequences are SGHTA and FQGNSA. V is cut by 2 bases and J by 4 bases, and the space between the germline ends is 14 bases. For sequencing of the TCRbeta CDR3 region, genomic DNA was extracted from the sorted cells. The immunoSEQ Assay was used for sequencing of TCRbeta CDR3 regions. TCRdb obtained this table from immuneACCESS and retained in-frame rearrangements with V and J assigned. These tables miss some clones; where compared with another copy, unresolved V genes account for less than half of the shortfall, and the remainder is unexplained. This sample has roughly 98,000 clones in its table, and approximately 80% of those were observed once. Roughly 1.5% of the sample goes to the ten largest clones.

This TCR was sampled from an adult with an advanced solid tumor such as melanoma, head and neck, liver or kidney cancer. The chain joins TRBV7-2 to TRBJ1-1; the best D guess is TRBD1, with 6 bases matching. This specimen consisted of CD4+ or CD8+ T cells sorted from blood, obtained in a trial of the OX40 agonist ivuxolimab. CDR3 reads: CASSLSPGAGTEAFF. The DNA reads TGTGCCAGCAGCTTAAGCCCGGGGGCGGGCACTGAAGCTTTCTTT.